This paragraph reports one TCR beta chain. The V gene's germline CDR1 is KGHDR and CDR2 SFDVKD. The CDR3 totals 14 residues. The ends lost 9 bases at V and 9 bases at J; junction bases unmatched: 8. This sample is drawn from a study of patients and donors after allogeneic stem cell transplantation. MiXCR was run by TCRdb on the RT-PCR reads, yielding one entry per CDR3 protein. The sample contains some 960,000 distinct CDR3 sequences, about a sixth of which appear only once. The receptor was isolated from a human donor who was either an allogeneic HSCT recipient or a stem cell or donor lymphocyte infusion donor (not recorded which). It is not recorded whose cells these are; they may come from a transplant donor. This chain uses TRBV24-1 with TRBJ1-5, with 12 bases fitting TRBD1. The sample taken for sequencing was blood, either unsorted or a sorted T cell fraction (not recorded which). This chain's CDR3 is CATGRDRGRWPQHF. The CDR3 nucleotides read TGTGCCACCGGCCGGGACAGGGGGCGGTGGCCCCAGCATTTT.